This is a list of T cell receptor beta chains from one sample in a study of blood T cell repertoires in COVID-19. Method: immunoSEQ multiplex PCR; TCRdb's copy keeps in-frame clones and lacks some. Of a few hundred thousand clones in the sample, approximately 85% were seen once. The sequencing input was peripheral blood. The source is a human donor in a cohort sampled during active COVID-19. The CDR3 runs from the conserved cysteine through the conserved F or W. Each record gives: clone size, V gene, J gene, D gene, CDR3 DNA, CDR3 protein. D genes are given only for firm matches. A row's size may be missing; if present it is once, few, many or a size class.

abundance: .
v_gene: TRBV6-1
j_gene: TRBJ1-1
d_gene: TRBD1
CDR3nt: TGTGCCAGCAGTGTATTGTTGAACAGGGGGAGCACTGAAGCTTTCTTT
CDR3aa: CASSVLLNRGSTEAFF

abundance: .
v_gene: TRBV29-1
j_gene: TRBJ2-1
d_gene: .
CDR3nt: TGCAGCGTTAGCATTACAGTCTACAATGAGCAGTTCTTC
CDR3aa: CSVSITVYNEQFF

abundance: .
v_gene: TRBV12-3/TRBV12-4
j_gene: TRBJ2-7
d_gene: .
CDR3nt: TGTGCCAGCAGTTTAGCCCTAAGTCCCGAGCAGTACTTC
CDR3aa: CASSLALSPEQYF

abundance: .
v_gene: TRBV7-6
j_gene: TRBJ2-3
d_gene: .
CDR3nt: TGTGCCAGCAGCTTATCGGGGGGCCCCTCACATGGGGATACGCAGTATTTT
CDR3aa: CASSLSGGPSHGDTQYF

abundance: .
v_gene: TRBV30
j_gene: TRBJ2-3
d_gene: TRBD1
CDR3nt: TGTGCCTGTAGAGTGACAGGGTTTGCAGATACGCAGTATTTT
CDR3aa: CACRVTGFADTQYF

abundance: .
v_gene: TRBV6-1
j_gene: TRBJ2-3
d_gene: .
CDR3nt: TGTGCCAGCAGTGCCCGAACCGGACAGCTACCCACAGATACGCAGTATTTT
CDR3aa: CASSARTGQLPTDTQYF

abundance: .
v_gene: TRBV18
j_gene: TRBJ1-2
d_gene: .
CDR3nt: TGTGCCAGCTCACCGAAGGACAGCTATGGCTACACCTTC
CDR3aa: CASSPKDSYGYTF

abundance: .
v_gene: TRBV5-1
j_gene: TRBJ2-7
d_gene: .
CDR3nt: TGCGCCAGCAGCTTGCTAGCGTCCGAGCAGTACTTC
CDR3aa: CASSLLASEQYF

abundance: .
v_gene: TRBV7-9
j_gene: TRBJ1-4
d_gene: TRBD1
CDR3nt: TGTGCCAGCAGCTTGTACAGGGGCAATGAAAAACTGTTTTTT
CDR3aa: CASSLYRGNEKLFF

abundance: .
v_gene: TRBV25-1
j_gene: TRBJ1-4
d_gene: .
CDR3nt: TGTGCCAGCAGCCACCGGGACATAAGGGCAACTAATGAAAAACTGTTTTTT
CDR3aa: CASSHRDIRATNEKLFF

abundance: .
v_gene: TRBV25-1
j_gene: TRBJ1-1
d_gene: .
CDR3nt: TGTGCCAGCAGTTGGGCGGGGGTCACTGAAGCTTTCTTT
CDR3aa: CASSWAGVTEAFF

abundance: .
v_gene: TRBV30
j_gene: TRBJ1-1
d_gene: .
CDR3nt: TGTGCCTGGAGGAAGTCAGGACAGTTCACTGAAGCTTTCTTT
CDR3aa: CAWRKSGQFTEAFF

abundance: .
v_gene: TRBV6-5
j_gene: TRBJ1-2
d_gene: .
CDR3nt: TGTGCCACCATGCGGGGACCACGGGGCTACACCTTC
CDR3aa: CATMRGPRGYTF

abundance: once
v_gene: TRBV7-9
j_gene: TRBJ2-2
d_gene: .
CDR3nt: TGTGCCAGCAGCTTTTCGGGGGACAGCGGGGAGCTGTTTTTT
CDR3aa: CASSFSGDSGELFF

abundance: .
v_gene: TRBV6-5
j_gene: TRBJ2-7
d_gene: TRBD1
CDR3nt: TGTGCCAGCGTCCGGGGACAGGGTTCGGCGTACGAGCAGTACTTC
CDR3aa: CASVRGQGSAYEQYF

abundance: .
v_gene: TRBV11-1
j_gene: TRBJ2-1
d_gene: .
CDR3nt: TGTGCCAGCAGCGTCACAGGGGGGGGCAATGAGCAGTTCTTC
CDR3aa: CASSVTGGGNEQFF

abundance: .
v_gene: TRBV2
j_gene: TRBJ2-1
d_gene: .
CDR3nt: TGTGCCAGCAGTGATTTCGGGGTCAGTCTGGATGAGCAGTTCTTC
CDR3aa: CASSDFGVSLDEQFF

abundance: once
v_gene: TRBV14
j_gene: TRBJ2-2
d_gene: TRBD1
CDR3nt: TGTGCCAGCAGCGAACGCCGGGACAGGGAGACCGGGGAGCTGTTTTTT
CDR3aa: CASSERRDRETGELFF

abundance: once
v_gene: TRBV2
j_gene: TRBJ1-1
d_gene: .
CDR3nt: TGTGCCAACATTAGGACAGCTAACACTGAAGCTTTCTTT
CDR3aa: CANIRTANTEAFF

abundance: .
v_gene: TRBV6-5
j_gene: TRBJ1-2
d_gene: .
CDR3nt: TGTGCCAGCAATCGCGGGGGAATGGGAAATGGCTACACCTTC
CDR3aa: CASNRGGMGNGYTF

abundance: .
v_gene: TRBV6-5
j_gene: TRBJ2-3
d_gene: TRBD2
CDR3nt: TGTGCCAGCAGTCGCCTAGCGGGGGCGGATACGCAGTATTTT
CDR3aa: CASSRLAGADTQYF

abundance: .
v_gene: TRBV18
j_gene: TRBJ1-5
d_gene: .
CDR3nt: TGTGCCAGCTCACTGGCCAGCAATCAGCCCCAGCATTTT
CDR3aa: CASSLASNQPQHF

abundance: once
v_gene: TRBV2
j_gene: TRBJ2-3
d_gene: TRBD2
CDR3nt: TGTGCCAGCACTAGCGGGACCTCTAGCACAGATACGCAGTATTTT
CDR3aa: CASTSGTSSTDTQYF

abundance: few
v_gene: TRBV25-1
j_gene: TRBJ1-6
d_gene: .
CDR3nt: TGTGCCAGCAGTGATTCTCAGGGTGGTAATTCACCCCTCCACTTT
CDR3aa: CASSDSQGGNSPLHF

abundance: .
v_gene: TRBV7-8
j_gene: TRBJ2-3
d_gene: .
CDR3nt: TGTGCCAGCAGCCTCCGGGGGGCGAACACAGATACGCAGTATTTT
CDR3aa: CASSLRGANTDTQYF

abundance: many
v_gene: TRBV7-9
j_gene: TRBJ2-5
d_gene: .
CDR3nt: TGTGCCAGCAGCTTTTCGACACGCCAAGAGACCCAGTACTTC
CDR3aa: CASSFSTRQETQYF

abundance: .
v_gene: TRBV12-5
j_gene: TRBJ1-4
d_gene: TRBD1
CDR3nt: TGTGCTAGTGGGTCCGGGACAGGGGGCGTCACTAATGAAAAACTGTTTTTT
CDR3aa: CASGSGTGGVTNEKLFF

abundance: .
v_gene: TRBV30
j_gene: TRBJ2-7
d_gene: .
CDR3nt: TGTGCCTGGAGTCTGACAGGCTCGCTCCACGAGCAGTACTTC
CDR3aa: CAWSLTGSLHEQYF

abundance: .
v_gene: TRBV3-1/TRBV3-2
j_gene: TRBJ1-1
d_gene: .
CDR3nt: TGTGCCAGCAGCCAAGTGAACGACCGGGGAGGAACTGAAGCTTTCTTT
CDR3aa: CASSQVNDRGGTEAFF